This T cell receptor beta chain came from a study of shared clonotypes between healthy human individuals. The overall study: Used for every donor were three CD4 naive, three CD4 memory, two CD8 naive and one CD8 memory plate.

Assay used: immunoSEQ multiplex PCR; TCRdb lists only in-frame clones, some missing. The table has fewer than 1.8 million clones, approximately 98.5% seen once. The length of the CDR3 is 15 residues. The V and J ends lost 0 bases and 0 bases respectively, with 10 bases between them. Germline V lookup: CDR1 SGDLS, CDR2 YYNGEE. Broader study findings: Shared across four donors were around 5% of the naive CD4 clonotypes. Generally, estimated richness proved larger in naive subsets than it did in memory subsets.

This clone occurred once. Its antigen remains unknown. From CD4+ cells came CD45RA+ naive and CD45RA-negative memory subsets. V and J are TRBV9 and TRBJ2-7; no firm D call. Sequenced material: naive CD4+ T cells sorted from blood. As to subset: CD45RA+ positively selected. The source is a man younger than 45 in good health. CDR3 bases: TGTGCCAGCAGCGTAGGATGGGGTCACTCCTACGAGCAGTACTTC. Its translation: CASSVGWGHSYEQYF.